The rows below give T cell receptor beta chains drawn from one sample of a study of cytomegalovirus exposure and HLA in healthy donors. Only in-frame clones appear in the TCRdb table, and some are missing; sequencing was by immunoSEQ multiplex PCR. Of over 200,000 clones in the sample, roughly 89% are singletons; the top ten hold under 0.4%. Sequenced: PBMCs. The receptor set was obtained from a woman between 18 and 29 years old in good health and CMV-seronegative. CDR3s include the opening cysteine and the closing phenylalanine or tryptophan. D genes are given only for firm matches. Where a row states a size, it is once, few, many or the class of an expanded clone; other rows omit it.

J gene: TRBJ2-1; clone size: .; D gene: TRBD1; V gene: TRBV6-5; CDR3 DNA: TGTGCCAGCCAATACGGGACAGGGATCAATGAGCAGTTCTTC; CDR3 protein: CASQYGTGINEQFF
J gene: TRBJ1-4; clone size: .; D gene: TRBD1; V gene: TRBV7-2; CDR3 DNA: TGTGCCAGCACTGACAGGGGGGCAGGAGATGAAAAACTGTTTTTT; CDR3 protein: CASTDRGAGDEKLFF
J gene: TRBJ1-2; clone size: .; D gene: TRBD1; V gene: TRBV5-4; CDR3 DNA: TGTGCCAGCAGCCGCCCACAGGGGACTAACTATGGCTACACCTTC; CDR3 protein: CASSRPQGTNYGYTF
J gene: TRBJ2-3; clone size: .; D gene: .; V gene: TRBV5-6; CDR3 DNA: TGTGCCAGCAGCTTAGGAGGGAGGCTTACTAGCACAGATACGCAGTATTTT; CDR3 protein: CASSLGGRLTSTDTQYF
J gene: TRBJ1-6; clone size: .; D gene: .; V gene: TRBV7-6; CDR3 DNA: TGTGCCAGCAGCTTAAATGGGAAAGGGGGTGAATTTGAAAATAATTCACCCCTCCACTTT; CDR3 protein: CASSLNGKGGEFENNSPLHF
J gene: TRBJ2-1; clone size: .; D gene: TRBD1; V gene: TRBV5-6; CDR3 DNA: TGTGCCAGCAGCTTGGGCGATCCGGTGTGGGACAGGGAGGACAATGAGCAGTTCTTC; CDR3 protein: CASSLGDPVWDREDNEQFF
J gene: TRBJ1-2; clone size: .; D gene: TRBD1; V gene: TRBV6-5; CDR3 DNA: TGTGCCAGCAGTTACCAGGAGACAGGGTCGGAGTATGGCTACACCTTC; CDR3 protein: CASSYQETGSEYGYTF
J gene: TRBJ1-5; clone size: .; D gene: .; V gene: TRBV5-1; CDR3 DNA: TGCGCCAGCAGCTTGGACAGTGGAAGCAATCAGCCCCAGCATTTT; CDR3 protein: CASSLDSGSNQPQHF
J gene: TRBJ2-3; clone size: .; D gene: .; V gene: TRBV19; CDR3 DNA: TGTGCCAGTAGTCGTTGGGGGCGCAACACAGATACGCAGTATTTT; CDR3 protein: CASSRWGRNTDTQYF
J gene: TRBJ2-5; clone size: .; D gene: TRBD2; V gene: TRBV27; CDR3 DNA: TGTGCCAGCAGTGAACTAGCGGGGGTGCCGTCCCAGTACTTC; CDR3 protein: CASSELAGVPSQYF
J gene: TRBJ1-4; clone size: .; D gene: .; V gene: TRBV5-1; CDR3 DNA: TGCGCCAGCACCTCGGGGGCAACTAATGAAAAACTGTTTTTT; CDR3 protein: CASTSGATNEKLFF
J gene: TRBJ2-7; clone size: .; D gene: .; V gene: TRBV28; CDR3 DNA: TGTGCCAGCGGGTCTAGCCGCAGCTCCTACGAGCAGTACTTC; CDR3 protein: CASGSSRSSYEQYF
J gene: TRBJ1-4; clone size: .; D gene: TRBD1; V gene: TRBV18; CDR3 DNA: TGTGCCAGCTCACCGACCGGGACAGGGGCTGAAAAACTGTTTTTT; CDR3 protein: CASSPTGTGAEKLFF
J gene: TRBJ1-6; clone size: .; D gene: TRBD1; V gene: TRBV10-3; CDR3 DNA: TGTGCCATCAGGAAACAGGGGGCGCCGAGTAATTCACCCCTCCACTTT; CDR3 protein: CAIRKQGAPSNSPLHF
J gene: TRBJ1-3; clone size: once; D gene: TRBD1; V gene: TRBV7-7; CDR3 DNA: TGTGCCAGCAGCGCTTTACAGGGGAAGGGAAACACCATATATTTT; CDR3 protein: CASSALQGKGNTIYF
J gene: TRBJ1-1; clone size: once; D gene: .; V gene: TRBV10-1; CDR3 DNA: TGCGCCAGCAGCGCCGGGGCGCGGGGTACTGAAGCTTTCTTT; CDR3 protein: CASSAGARGTEAFF
J gene: TRBJ1-1; clone size: .; D gene: TRBD1; V gene: TRBV15; CDR3 DNA: TGTGCCACCAGCAGAGAGGACAGGGGAAGGAGTGAAGCTTTCTTT; CDR3 protein: CATSREDRGRSEAFF
J gene: TRBJ2-1; clone size: once; D gene: TRBD2; V gene: TRBV2; CDR3 DNA: TGTGCCAGCAGGGTTGGCGGGGGGGCCTACAATGAGCAGTTCTTC; CDR3 protein: CASRVGGGAYNEQFF
J gene: TRBJ2-5; clone size: .; D gene: TRBD1; V gene: TRBV5-1; CDR3 DNA: TGCGCCAGCAGCTTGGCAGGGGGTGTTCAAGAGACCCAGTACTTC; CDR3 protein: CASSLAGGVQETQYF
J gene: TRBJ1-1; clone size: .; D gene: .; V gene: TRBV27; CDR3 DNA: TGTGCCAGCAGTTACTACAGGCCAGAACTAAACACTGAAGCTTTCTTT; CDR3 protein: CASSYYRPELNTEAFF
J gene: TRBJ1-3; clone size: .; D gene: .; V gene: TRBV7-7; CDR3 DNA: TGTGCCAGCAGCCCGCTGGATCGGGGGACGCCCATATATTTT; CDR3 protein: CASSPLDRGTPIYF
J gene: TRBJ2-1; clone size: .; D gene: .; V gene: TRBV19; CDR3 DNA: TGTGCCAGTAGCGCCCCAAACACTAGATACAAAAGCTCCTACAATGAGCAGTTCTTC; CDR3 protein: CASSAPNTRYKSSYNEQFF
J gene: TRBJ2-3; clone size: once; D gene: .; V gene: TRBV6-5; CDR3 DNA: TGTGCCAGCAGATTACTAGGCCCGGGCACAGATACGCAGTATTTT; CDR3 protein: CASRLLGPGTDTQYF
J gene: TRBJ1-1; clone size: .; D gene: TRBD1; V gene: TRBV29-1; CDR3 DNA: TGCAGCTACACCGGGACAGTGAACACTGAAGCTTTCTTT; CDR3 protein: CSYTGTVNTEAFF
J gene: TRBJ1-2; clone size: .; D gene: TRBD1; V gene: TRBV2; CDR3 DNA: TGTGCCAGCAGTGGCAAGCTTGGCTCCCCCGGGACAGGGTCCCTAGCTAACTATGGCTACACCTTC; CDR3 protein: CASSGKLGSPGTGSLANYGYTF
J gene: TRBJ2-1; clone size: .; D gene: TRBD2; V gene: TRBV9; CDR3 DNA: TGTGCCAGCAGCGTTGGGACTAGCTCCTACAATGAGCAGTTCTTC; CDR3 protein: CASSVGTSSYNEQFF
J gene: TRBJ2-3; clone size: .; D gene: .; V gene: TRBV7-9; CDR3 DNA: TGTGCCAGCAGCTTAGCGTCCGGCCAGGCAGATACGCAGTATTTT; CDR3 protein: CASSLASGQADTQYF
J gene: TRBJ1-2; clone size: once; D gene: TRBD1; V gene: TRBV6-4; CDR3 DNA: TGTGCCAGCAGTGACTCCGGACAGGGCCGCTATGGCTACACCTTC; CDR3 protein: CASSDSGQGRYGYTF
J gene: TRBJ1-2; clone size: .; D gene: .; V gene: TRBV28; CDR3 DNA: TGTGCCAGCAGTTCGACAGGATACTATGGCTACACCTTC; CDR3 protein: CASSSTGYYGYTF
J gene: TRBJ1-4; clone size: .; D gene: TRBD1; V gene: TRBV28; CDR3 DNA: TGTGCCAGCAGTCCGGGGGACAGGGTCGGACGAAAACTGTTTTTT; CDR3 protein: CASSPGDRVGRKLFF
J gene: TRBJ2-1; clone size: .; D gene: TRBD2; V gene: TRBV15; CDR3 DNA: TGTGCCACCAGCAGGGCGGGGGGGCCACACAATGAGCAGTTCTTC; CDR3 protein: CATSRAGGPHNEQFF
J gene: TRBJ1-1; clone size: few; D gene: .; V gene: TRBV11-3; CDR3 DNA: TGTGCCAGCAGCTTTGGAGAGAACACTGAAGCTTTCTTT; CDR3 protein: CASSFGENTEAFF
J gene: TRBJ2-4; clone size: .; D gene: .; V gene: TRBV4-3; CDR3 DNA: TGCGCCAGCAGCCCCGTGGGGAGCAAAAACATTCAGTACTTC; CDR3 protein: CASSPVGSKNIQYF
J gene: TRBJ1-1; clone size: .; D gene: .; V gene: TRBV28; CDR3 DNA: TGTGCCAGCAGTTTAGGCCAGGGGATGAACACTGAAGCTTTCTTT; CDR3 protein: CASSLGQGMNTEAFF
J gene: TRBJ2-3; clone size: .; D gene: .; V gene: TRBV15; CDR3 DNA: TGTGCCACCAGCAGAGAAGACAGGCTAGATACGCAGTATTTT; CDR3 protein: CATSREDRLDTQYF
J gene: TRBJ2-1; clone size: .; D gene: TRBD2; V gene: TRBV6-6; CDR3 DNA: TGTGCCAGCAGTTACTCAAGCGGGGGGGCCGATGAGCAGTTCTTC; CDR3 protein: CASSYSSGGADEQFF
J gene: TRBJ2-5; clone size: .; D gene: TRBD1; V gene: TRBV7-2; CDR3 DNA: TGTGCCAGCAGCTTGGGACAGACGTGGGAGACCCAGTACTTC; CDR3 protein: CASSLGQTWETQYF
J gene: TRBJ1-2; clone size: .; D gene: .; V gene: TRBV7-9; CDR3 DNA: TGTGCCAGCAGCCTCGTAGTGGGGCTTAGCACCGGCTACACCTTC; CDR3 protein: CASSLVVGLSTGYTF
J gene: TRBJ2-3; clone size: .; D gene: TRBD2; V gene: TRBV27; CDR3 DNA: TGTGCCAGCAGTTCCATAGCGGGGGGACCGAGCACAGATACGCAGTATTTT; CDR3 protein: CASSSIAGGPSTDTQYF
J gene: TRBJ1-6; clone size: .; D gene: TRBD1; V gene: TRBV19; CDR3 DNA: TGTGCCAGTAGTCCCGGACAGGGATATAATTCACCCCTCCACTTT; CDR3 protein: CASSPGQGYNSPLHF
J gene: TRBJ2-5; clone size: .; D gene: .; V gene: TRBV7-2; CDR3 DNA: TGTGCCAGCAGCTTAGGTATCGGCGGGGAGGAGACCCAGTACTTC; CDR3 protein: CASSLGIGGEETQYF
J gene: TRBJ2-1; clone size: .; D gene: TRBD2; V gene: TRBV27; CDR3 DNA: TGTGCCAGCAGTTTAAGGTTGCTCAAGCGGGGGGGCGTAGCCAGCTCCTACAATGAGCAGTTCTTC; CDR3 protein: CASSLRLLKRGGVASSYNEQFF
J gene: TRBJ2-1; clone size: .; D gene: TRBD1; V gene: TRBV7-8; CDR3 DNA: TGTGCCAGCAGCTCCAGGGGGACAGGGACCTACAATGAGCAGTTCTTC; CDR3 protein: CASSSRGTGTYNEQFF
J gene: TRBJ1-1; clone size: .; D gene: .; V gene: TRBV7-8; CDR3 DNA: TGTGCCAGCAGCTTAGCCGTCGGTGAAGCTTTCTTT; CDR3 protein: CASSLAVGEAFF
J gene: TRBJ1-2; clone size: .; D gene: TRBD1; V gene: TRBV5-1; CDR3 DNA: TGCGCCACCCGACCCCCCGGGACAGGGTATGGCTACACCTTC; CDR3 protein: CATRPPGTGYGYTF